These 2 T cell receptor beta chains were all obtained from the same sample, sequenced in a study of blood T cell repertoires in COVID-19. Some clones are missing from TCRdb's copy, which holds only in-frame ones; the method was immunoSEQ multiplex PCR. The sample lists over 110,000 clones, less than 80% occurring once. What was sequenced was peripheral blood. Every receptor here comes from a man in his 60s with acute or convalescent COVID-19.

The count of this clone is one. This chain joins TRBV3-1 (or the pseudogene TRBV3-2) and TRBJ2-7, with 7 bases fitting TRBD2. The ends lost 4 bases at V and 1 base at J; junction bases unmatched: 7. The CDR3 sequence is 15 residues long. Germline CDR1 is LGHDT and CDR2 is YNNKEL (reference sequence). CDR3: CASSLLAGLSYEQYF. In DNA form, the CDR3 reads TGTGCCAGCAGCCTTTTAGCGGGCCTTTCCTACGAGCAGTACTTC.

The chain joins TRBV7-9 to TRBJ1-2; D not certain. This CDR3 has 13 amino acids. The V gene's germline CDR1 is SEHNR and CDR2 FQNEAQ (reference sequence). Trimming pared 2 bases from V and 7 bases from J, leaving 11 bases between. CDR3 DNA sequence: TGTGCCAGCAGCTTACGGGGAGGACGTGGCTACACCTTC. Encoded protein: CASSLRGGRGYTF.